The 6 T cell receptor beta chains given below trace back to one sample, sequenced in a study of PD-L1 blockade in urothelial cancer. The time point was: peripheral blood 6 weeks after treatment start. Only in-frame clones appear in the TCRdb table, and some are missing; sequencing was by immunoSEQ multiplex PCR. Of around 47,000 clones in the sample, around 80% were seen once. Source: PBMCs, taken around atezolizumab (anti-PD-L1) treatment. The receptors derive from a man in his fifties or sixties with urothelial cancer.

V and J are TRBV18 and TRBJ1-3; 8 bases agree with TRBD1. Looked up from germline, CDR1 is KGHSH and CDR2 is LQKENI. There are 16 residues in the CDR3. J gave up 2 bases and V 3 bases, and 6 bases lay outside the gene matches. CDR3 sequence: CASSPPRGLAGNTIYF. The DNA of the CDR3 is TGTGCCAGCTCACCCCCCAGGGGGCTAGCTGGAAACACCATATATTTT.

The V call is TRBV7-9, the J call TRBJ1-1; TRBD1 matches at 7 bases. Germline CDR1 SEHNR, CDR2 FQNEAQ (reference sequence). The CDR3 contains 15 residues. Unmatched junction bases numbered 9, after V lost 4 bases and J lost 4 bases. The chain's CDR3 is CASSSGTVWGTEAFF. CDR3 bases: TGTGCCAGCAGCTCCGGGACAGTTTGGGGCACTGAAGCTTTCTTT.

This clone was seen only once. The chain couples TRBV28 to TRBJ1-2, with D possibly matching TRBD1 (5 bases). The V end lost 4 bases, the J end lost 6 bases, and 18 bases lay between the germline ends. The CDR3 has 15 amino acids. Germline CDR1 reads MDHEN; CDR2 reads SYDVKM. The CDR3 DNA reads as TGTGCCAGCAGTTCCCCCCCGCAGGGAAGGGATGGCTACACCTTC. Translated: CASSSPPQGRDGYTF.

The chain carries TRBV11-2 and TRBJ2-1; D unclear. The CDR3 length is 15 residues. V shed 4 bases and J shed 0 bases, with 10 bases lying between them. The germline V gene encodes CDR1 SGHAT and CDR2 FQNNGV. The CDR3 region has the DNA TGTGCCAGCAGCTCTTATCGGAGCTCCTACAATGAGCAGTTCTTC. Translation: CASSSYRSSYNEQFF.

This sequence joins TRBV5-1 and TRBJ1-2, with D possibly TRBD1 on 6 matching bases. The CDR3 totals 13 residues. Germline V lookup: CDR1 SGHRS, CDR2 YFSETQ. The V end was cut by 0 bases, the J end by 6 bases, with 9 bases between. The CDR3 DNA reads as TGCGCCAGCAGCTTGGACAGGGTGGATGGCTACACCTTC. Encoded protein: CASSLDRVDGYTF.

This clone was seen just once. This chain joins TRBV7-8 and TRBJ2-7; no firm D call. Trimming removed 2 bases at V and 6 bases at J, with 17 bases between. The CDR3 is 15 residues long. Germline V gene sequence: CDR1 SGHVS, CDR2 FQNEAQ. This CDR3 reads CASSLKRQAPLEQYF. CDR3 nucleotide sequence: TGTGCCAGCAGCTTAAAAAGGCAGGCCCCCCTCGAGCAGTACTTC.